Presented here are 28 T cell receptor beta chains from one specimen sequenced in a study of radiotherapy plus CTLA-4 blockade in lung cancer. Assay: immunoSEQ multiplex PCR; the TCRdb copy retains only in-frame clones and omits some. Among 56,000 or so clones listed, more than 60% were seen once. Sequencing was performed on peripheral blood, taken from a patient treated with radiotherapy plus ipilimumab. Every receptor here comes from a human donor with non-small cell lung cancer who had a complete response to radiotherapy plus ipilimumab.

This clone was observed a single time. The gene calls are TRBV18 and TRBJ2-5; 7 bases align to TRBD1. The CDR3 is 13 amino acids. V lost 5 bases and J lost 2; bases outside the gene matches: 2. The germline gives CDR1 KGHSH, CDR2 LQKENI. DNA of the CDR3: TGTGCCAGCTCAAAGGACAGGCAAGAGACCCAGTACTTC. Amino acids: CASSKDRQETQYF.

The chain has TRBV14 and TRBJ1-2; D gene unclear. The CDR3 runs to 15 residues. From germline, CDR1 is SGHDN and CDR2 FVKESK. Trimming cost V 2 bases and J 7 bases, with 17 bases left between them. CDR3 loop: CASSQWSGDLRGYTF. The CDR3, as DNA: TGTGCCAGCAGCCAATGGTCCGGGGATCTCCGTGGCTACACCTTC. Filled out from reference TRBV14 and TRBJ1-2, the complete variable domain reads EAGVTQFPSHSVIEKGQTVTLRCDPISGHDNLYWYRRVMGKEIKFLLHFVKESKQDESGMPNNRFLAERTGGTYSTLKVQPAELEDSGVYFCASSQWSGDLRGYTFGSGTRLTVV.

The chain uses TRBV5-1 and TRBJ2-7; 9 nucleotides agree with TRBD1. V lost 4 bases, J lost 4 bases, and 9 bases stayed unmatched. The germline CDR1 and CDR2 sequences are SGHRS and YFSETQ. The CDR3 covers 15 residues. CDR3 DNA sequence: TGCGCCAGCAGCGCCGGGGACAGGGCGAGATACGAGCAGTACTTC. Its protein is CASSAGDRARYEQYF.

In this sample, this clone turned up a few times. The V call is TRBV6-5, the J call TRBJ2-7; 9 bases line up with TRBD1. V shed 4 bases, J shed 6 bases, and the junction held 7 bases outside the gene matches. The CDR3 length is 14 residues. The V gene's germline CDR1 is MNHEY and CDR2 SVGAGI. CDR3 residues: CASSSWDRESEQYF. In nucleotides, the CDR3 is TGTGCCAGCAGTTCATGGGACAGGGAATCCGAGCAGTACTTC.

The chain combines TRBV6-6 with TRBJ1-1, with unresolved D. Germline V gives CDR1 MNHNY, CDR2 SVGAGI (reference sequence). V lost 7 bases and J 11 bases, leaving 14 bases between the germline ends. This CDR3 spans 11 amino acids. In DNA, the CDR3 is TGTGCCAGCAACGGAACCACCGGGGCTTTCTTT. As protein: CASNGTTGAFF.

The chain uses TRBV7-2 and TRBJ2-3, with D possibly being TRBD2 (5 bases). CDR1 and CDR2 (germline): SGHTA, FQGNSA. V lost 1 base and J lost 1, with 21 bases in between. The CDR3 length is 19 residues. In DNA, the CDR3 is TGTGCCAGCAGCTTAGTATTAAGAGCGGAAATGACACGCACAGATACGCAGTATTTT. It encodes CASSLVLRAEMTRTDTQYF.

The V call is TRBV7-9, the J call TRBJ1-2, with 8 bases aligning to TRBD1. Germline lookup yields CDR1 SEHNR and CDR2 FQNEAQ (reference sequence). The CDR3 runs to 15 residues. Germline trimming cut 2 bases from V and 2 bases from J; bases unmatched to any gene: 4. The CDR3 sequence: CASSLTTGANYGYTF. The CDR3 region has the DNA TGTGCCAGCAGCTTAACGACAGGGGCGAACTATGGCTACACCTTC.

The rearrangement uses TRBV6-4 and TRBJ2-7, with 9 bases identical to TRBD2. The J segment lost 4 bases and the V segment lost 11 bases, leaving 6 bases of the junction unmatched. The CDR3 extends over 12 amino acids. The germline gives CDR1 MRHNA, CDR2 SNTAGT. This CDR3 is CAQRLAVYEQYV. CDR3 sequence (DNA): TGTGCCCAAAGACTAGCGGTATACGAGCAGTACGTC.

This rearrangement joins TRBV7-2 to TRBJ1-2; tentative D call: TRBD1 (6 bases). Per the germline V gene, CDR1 is SGHTA and CDR2 is FQGNSA. V was shortened by 7 bases and J by 3 bases, with 27 bases between the two germline ends. CDR3 length: 18 amino acids. The CDR3 is CASTTMRGFGERHYGYTF. The CDR3 coding sequence is TGTGCCAGCACCACCATGAGGGGGTTTGGGGAGCGACACTATGGCTACACCTTC.

V and J are TRBV13 and TRBJ2-1; 7 bases fit TRBD1. Looked up from germline, CDR1 is PRHDT and CDR2 is FYEKMQ (reference sequence). The V gene end was trimmed by 4 bases and the J gene end by 6 bases; junction bases not matched to a gene: 15. The length of the CDR3 is 17 residues. The CDR3 coding sequence is TGTGCCAGCAGCTACCGACAGGGAATTGAGAGGGGCAATGAGCAGTTCTTC. It specifies CASSYRQGIERGNEQFF.

This clone was counted a few times. V is TRBV29-1 and J is TRBJ1-2, with D possibly TRBD1 on 5 matching bases. This CDR3 comprises 14 residues. V lost 2 bases and J lost 1, with 11 bases in between. From germline, CDR1 is SQVTM and CDR2 ANQGSEA. CDR3 sequence (DNA): TGCAGCGTTGAAAGCGACCAGGGTAACTATGGCTACACCTTC. It translates to CSVESDQGNYGYTF.

This chain joins TRBV6-5 and TRBJ2-7, with D possibly matching TRBD2 (5 bases). V lost 6 bases, J lost 4 bases, and 7 bases lay in between. The germline CDR1 and CDR2 sequences are MNHEY and SVGAGI. The length of the CDR3 is 11 residues. CDR3 sequence (DNA): TGTGCCAGCAGGAGGGAGTACGAGCAGTACTTC. Translated, it gives CASRREYEQYF.

This clone appeared a few times. The chain joins TRBV6-1 to TRBJ2-7; TRBD2 matches 12 bases. In germline, CDR1 is MNHNS, CDR2 SASEGT. After removal of 3 bases from V and 6 bases from J, the junction contained 6 bases not matched to a gene. The CDR3 loop spans 15 amino acids. The DNA of the CDR3 is TGTGCCAGCAGTGATTCTAGCGGGGGGGCCGGCGAGCAGTACTTC. It specifies CASSDSSGGAGEQYF.

This clone appeared once. This chain connects TRBV6-5 to TRBJ2-7, with 8 bases identical to TRBD2. This CDR3 is 15 amino acids long. After removal of 3 bases from V and 0 bases from J, the junction contained 4 bases not matched to a gene. CDR1 is MNHEY, CDR2 SVGAGI, per germline. CDR3 in amino acids: CASSYSSGVSYEQYF. The DNA of the CDR3 is TGTGCCAGCAGTTATAGTAGCGGGGTCTCCTACGAGCAGTACTTC.

The chain employs TRBV27 and TRBJ2-7; 7 bases match TRBD1. Germline CDR1 reads MNHEY; CDR2 reads SMNVEV (reference sequence). The junction had 7 bases not matched to a gene; V was cut back by 6 bases and J by 5 bases. This CDR3 has 13 residues. The CDR3 reads CASRPTGADEQYF. CDR3 nucleotide sequence: TGTGCCAGCAGACCTACAGGGGCTGACGAGCAGTACTTC.

The chain recombines TRBV30 with TRBJ2-5; D unresolved. Germline V gene sequence: CDR1 GTSNPN, CDR2 SVGIG (reference sequence). V shed 0 bases and J shed 5 bases, with 10 bases lying between them. The CDR3 consists of 13 residues. CDR3 protein: CAWSVPVSETQYF. As DNA, the CDR3 is TGTGCCTGGAGTGTACCAGTATCGGAGACCCAGTACTTC.

The chain links TRBV18 to TRBJ2-7; D may be TRBD2 (6 bases). V lost 6 bases and J 0 bases, leaving 18 bases between the germline ends. This CDR3 spans 16 amino acids. CDR1 and CDR2 from the germline V gene are KGHSH and LQKENI. The CDR3 protein is CASSAGTGLHSYEQYF. CDR3 nucleotide sequence: TGTGCCAGCTCGGCGGGAACGGGACTTCACTCCTACGAGCAGTACTTC.

V is TRBV2 and J is TRBJ2-1; possible D gene TRBD1, 6 bases. V was cut by 6 bases and J by 0 bases, with 15 bases left in between. The germline gives CDR1 SNHLY, CDR2 FYNNEI. This CDR3 comprises 16 residues. The CDR3 here is CASSVGQGSSYNEQFF. CDR3 coding DNA: TGTGCCAGCAGCGTCGGGCAGGGGAGCTCCTACAATGAGCAGTTCTTC.

A single count supports this clone. V usage is TRBV7-2 and J usage is TRBJ1-6; TRBD1 agrees at 7 bases. This CDR3 is built from 15 residues. Germline V gene sequence: CDR1 SGHTA, CDR2 FQGNSA. Trimming took 1 base from V and 9 from J; bases not matched to a gene: 6. Here the CDR3 DNA reads TGTGCCAGCAGCTTAGGACAGGGCAAGAGTTCACCCCTCCACTTT. This gives the protein CASSLGQGKSSPLHF.

This clone appeared once. The CDR3 is CASSEDPDWDKQYV. The CDR3 DNA reads TGTGCCAGCAGTGAAGACCCGGACTGGGACAAGCAGTACGTC. V and J are TRBV2 and TRBJ2-7, with D tentatively TRBD1 (6 bases). With 1 base removed from V and 8 bases from J, the gap between germline ends came to 15 bases. Germline values: CDR1 SNHLY, CDR2 FYNNEI. The CDR3 is 14 amino acids.

The chain recombines TRBV19 with TRBJ1-5, with a weak D call TRBD1 (5 bases). Per the germline V gene, CDR1 is LNHDA and CDR2 is SQIVND (reference sequence). V was shortened by 2 bases and J by 3 bases, with 8 bases between the two germline ends. This CDR3 is built from 14 residues. CDR3 loop: CASSIRQNNQPQHF. The CDR3, as DNA: TGTGCCAGTAGTATAAGACAGAACAATCAGCCCCAGCATTTT.

This chain uses TRBV30 with TRBJ2-7; 7 nucleotides match TRBD1. The germline V gene has CDR1 GTSNPN and CDR2 SVGIG (reference sequence). This CDR3 has 14 residues. Unmatched junction bases numbered 6, after V lost 1 base and J lost 3 bases. The CDR3 DNA follows: TGTGCCTGGAGTGGAGGGGGCACCCTCTACGAGCAGTACTTC. This translates into CAWSGGGTLYEQYF.

This clone is a singleton in its sample. The gene calls are TRBV6-1 and TRBJ1-4; 10 positions agree with TRBD1. V lost 4 bases to trimming and J lost 8 bases; unmatched junction nucleotides: 7. The length of the CDR3 is 15 residues. Germline V gives CDR1 MNHNS, CDR2 SASEGT. CDR3 residues: CASSAAGTGVEKLFF. The CDR3 region has the DNA TGTGCCAGCAGTGCGGCCGGGACAGGGGTAGAAAAACTGTTTTTT.

The chain employs TRBV11-2 and TRBJ1-3; D call uncertain. The CDR3 is 13 amino acids. Looked up from germline, CDR1 is SGHAT and CDR2 is FQNNGV. Trimming removed 8 bases at V and 0 bases at J, with 8 bases between. The DNA of the CDR3 is TGTGCCAGCCTCATGAGCTCTGGAAACACCATATATTTT. Translated, it gives CASLMSSGNTIYF.

This chain links TRBV6-1 with TRBJ2-3; maybe TRBD2 (5 bases). The CDR3 loop spans 14 amino acids. The V gene lost 11 bases and the J gene lost 0 bases, with 15 bases spanning the gap. The V gene's germline CDR1 is MNHNS and CDR2 SASEGT. CDR3 in amino acids: CACSSSSSTDTQYF. The CDR3 coding sequence is TGTGCCTGCTCTAGCAGTTCTAGCACAGATACGCAGTATTTT.

The gene calls are TRBV5-4 and TRBJ2-7; 12 nucleotides match TRBD2. V shed 4 bases, J shed 5 bases, and the junction held 7 bases outside the gene matches. The CDR3 spans 15 residues. CDR1 SGHNT and CDR2 YYREEE come from the germline V gene (reference sequence). For the CDR3, the DNA is TGTGCCAGCAGCCCTAGCGGGGGGGCCGTGGACGAGCAGTACTTC. Translated, it gives CASSPSGGAVDEQYF.

The V call is TRBV7-2, the J call TRBJ2-3, with 7 nucleotides matching TRBD1. With 5 bases clipped from V and 1 base from J, the junction kept 12 bases outside the gene matches. CDR1 is SGHTA, CDR2 FQGNSA, per germline. This CDR3 has 17 residues. The CDR3 protein is CASSARRTGRRTDTQYF. The CDR3 nucleotides read TGTGCCAGCAGCGCCCGCCGGACAGGCCGTCGCACAGATACGCAGTATTTT.

J is TRBJ1-5 and V is TRBV19, with 7 bases that match TRBD1. CDR3 length equals 16 residues. J was trimmed by 0 bases and V by 5 bases; bases with no gene match: 7. CDR1 is LNHDA, CDR2 SQIVND, per germline (reference sequence). CDR3 coding DNA: TGTGCCAGTAGTGCCAAGCAGGGGGTTAGCAATCAGCCCCAGCATTTT. Encoded protein: CASSAKQGVSNQPQHF.